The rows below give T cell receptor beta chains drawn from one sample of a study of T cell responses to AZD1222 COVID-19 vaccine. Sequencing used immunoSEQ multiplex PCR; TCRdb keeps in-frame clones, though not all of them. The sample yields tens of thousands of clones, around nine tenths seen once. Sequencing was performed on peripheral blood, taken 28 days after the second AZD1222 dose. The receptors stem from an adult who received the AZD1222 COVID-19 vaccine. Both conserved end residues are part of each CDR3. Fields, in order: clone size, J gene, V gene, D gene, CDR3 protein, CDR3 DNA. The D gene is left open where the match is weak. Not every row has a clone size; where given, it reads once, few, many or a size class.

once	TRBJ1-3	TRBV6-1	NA	CASSEVAGSYSGNTIYF	TGTGCCAGCAGTGAAGTTGCGGGTAGCTACTCTGGAAACACCATATATTTT
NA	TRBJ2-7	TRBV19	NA	CASSAGDNYYYEQYF	TGTGCCAGTAGTGCAGGGGACAACTACTACTACGAGCAGTACTTC
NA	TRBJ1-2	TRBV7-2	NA	CASSFQGTYGYTF	TGTGCCAGCAGCTTTCAGGGGACCTATGGCTACACCTTC
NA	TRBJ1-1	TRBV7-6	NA	CASSLARGTEAFF	TGTGCCAGCAGCTTGGCTAGGGGCACTGAAGCTTTCTTT
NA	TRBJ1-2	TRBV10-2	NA	CASSELTPYGYTF	TGCGCCAGCAGTGAGCTAACACCCTATGGCTACACCTTC
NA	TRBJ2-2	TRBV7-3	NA	CASSPWGSGELFF	TGTGCCAGCAGCCCCTGGGGGTCCGGGGAGCTGTTTTTT
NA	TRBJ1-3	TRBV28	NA	CASSSPRGNSGNTIYF	TGTGCCAGCAGTTCCCCGCGAGGCAACTCTGGAAACACCATATATTTT
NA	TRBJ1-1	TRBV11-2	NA	CASSLDAGFGTEAFF	TGTGCCAGCAGCTTAGATGCGGGATTTGGGACTGAAGCTTTCTTT
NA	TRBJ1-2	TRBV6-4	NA	CASGEDGYTF	TGTGCCAGCGGGGAGGATGGCTACACCTTC
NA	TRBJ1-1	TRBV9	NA	CASSVGQGKGTEAFF	TGTGCCAGCAGCGTAGGGCAGGGAAAGGGCACTGAAGCTTTCTTT
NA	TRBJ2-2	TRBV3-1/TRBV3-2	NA	CASSQDWSTGELFF	TGTGCCAGCAGCCAAGATTGGAGCACCGGGGAGCTGTTTTTT
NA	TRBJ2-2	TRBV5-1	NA	CASKTGLGNTGELFF	TGCGCCAGCAAGACGGGCCTCGGGAACACCGGGGAGCTGTTTTTT
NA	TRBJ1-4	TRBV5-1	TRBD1	CASREGTGGFMEKLFF	TGCGCCAGCAGAGAGGGGACAGGGGGCTTTATGGAAAAACTGTTTTTT
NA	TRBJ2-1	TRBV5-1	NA	CASSLFPRQLNEQFF	TGCGCCAGCAGCTTGTTCCCCCGACAGTTAAATGAGCAGTTCTTC
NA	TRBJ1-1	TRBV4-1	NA	CASHGATEAFF	TGCGCCAGCCACGGAGCCACTGAAGCTTTCTTT
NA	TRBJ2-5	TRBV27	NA	CASSPAGREETQYF	TGTGCCAGCAGTCCCGCGGGCAGGGAAGAGACCCAGTACTTC
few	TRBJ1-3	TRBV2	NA	CASSSGTLSGNTIYF	TGTGCCAGCAGCTCCGGGACACTCTCTGGAAACACCATATATTTT
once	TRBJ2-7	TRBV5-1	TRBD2	CASSLAIRGGREQYF	TGCGCCAGCAGCTTGGCCATACGGGGGGGCCGCGAGCAGTACTTC
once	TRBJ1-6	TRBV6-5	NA	CASSYSPNRVGSPLHF	TGTGCCAGCAGTTACTCGCCCAACAGGGTTGGGTCACCCCTCCACTTT
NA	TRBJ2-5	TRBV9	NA	CASSVGPSFIETQYF	TGTGCCAGCAGCGTAGGTCCTAGTTTTATAGAGACCCAGTACTTC
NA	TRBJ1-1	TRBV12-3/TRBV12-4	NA	CASTSDGNTEAFF	TGTGCCAGCACCTCGGACGGGAACACTGAAGCTTTCTTT
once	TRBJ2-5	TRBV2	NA	CASSEGTSQETQYF	TGTGCCAGCAGTGAGGGGACATCACAAGAGACCCAGTACTTC
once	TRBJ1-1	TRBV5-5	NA	CASSFIGGTAEAFF	TGTGCCAGCAGCTTCATTGGCGGGACCGCTGAAGCTTTCTTT
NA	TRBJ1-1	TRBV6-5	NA	CASSYVRRTNTEAFF	TGTGCCAGCAGTTACGTTCGACGGACTAACACTGAAGCTTTCTTT
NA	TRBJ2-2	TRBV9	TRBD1	CASSVATGQITGELFF	TGTGCCAGCAGCGTAGCTACGGGACAGATAACCGGGGAGCTGTTTTTT
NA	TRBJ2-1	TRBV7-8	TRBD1	CASSLPGGINEQFF	TGTGCCAGCAGCTTACCAGGGGGAATAAATGAGCAGTTCTTC
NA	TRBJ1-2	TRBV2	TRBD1	CASSFDRVGGYTF	TGTGCCAGCAGCTTCGACAGGGTGGGTGGCTACACCTTC
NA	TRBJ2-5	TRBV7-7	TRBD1	CASSSATGGGQETQYF	TGTGCCAGCAGCTCCGCGACAGGGGGCGGTCAAGAGACCCAGTACTTC
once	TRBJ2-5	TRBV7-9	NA	CASRQAGAGGETQYF	TGTGCCAGCAGACAGGCAGGGGCCGGCGGGGAGACCCAGTACTTC
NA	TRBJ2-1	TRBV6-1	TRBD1	CASSKDRGLSYNEQFF	TGTGCCAGCAGTAAAGACAGGGGTCTCTCCTACAATGAGCAGTTCTTC
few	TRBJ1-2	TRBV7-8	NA	CASSLALRSSGYTF	TGTGCCAGCAGCTTAGCGCTAAGGAGCAGCGGCTACACCTTC
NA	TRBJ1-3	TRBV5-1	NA	CASSPGASGNTIYF	TGCGCCAGCAGCCCGGGGGCCTCTGGAAACACCATATATTTT
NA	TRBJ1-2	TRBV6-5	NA	CASSYSRGGKETF	TGTGCCAGCAGTTACTCGAGAGGGGGGAAGGAAACCTTC
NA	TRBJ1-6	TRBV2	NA	CASTAGAGSPLHF	TGTGCCAGCACAGCAGGGGCGGGTTCACCCCTCCACTTT
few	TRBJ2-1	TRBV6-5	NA	CASSYGQGNEQFF	TGTGCCAGCAGTTACGGGCAGGGGAATGAGCAGTTCTTC
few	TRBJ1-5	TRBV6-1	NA	CASSEWGSGSGNQPQHF	TGTGCCAGCAGTGAATGGGGATCGGGCTCGGGCAATCAGCCCCAGCATTTT
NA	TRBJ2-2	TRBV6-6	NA	CASSYRHRNTGELFF	TGTGCCAGCAGTTACCGGCACCGAAACACCGGGGAGCTGTTTTTT
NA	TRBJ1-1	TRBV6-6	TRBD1	CASSYSKGALNTEAFF	TGTGCCAGCAGTTACTCGAAGGGGGCCCTGAACACTGAAGCTTTCTTT
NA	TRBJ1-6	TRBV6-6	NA	CASSYEGPSPLHF	TGTGCCAGCAGTTACGAGGGTCCTTCACCCCTCCACTTT
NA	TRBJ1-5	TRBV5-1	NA	CASSLVAGSNQPQHF	TGCGCCAGCAGCTTGGTTGCAGGGAGCAATCAGCCCCAGCATTTT
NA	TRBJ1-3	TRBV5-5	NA	CASSFDTPTSGNTIYF	TGTGCCAGCAGCTTCGACACACCTACCTCTGGAAACACCATATATTTT